This TCR beta chain was sequenced during a study of T cell changes during pregnancy in multiple sclerosis. TCRdb's copy holds only in-frame clones and misses some; the assay was immunoSEQ multiplex PCR. The repertoire has 27,000 or so clones, approximately 91% of them found once; the top ten carry roughly 8.3%. This material consisted of CD8+ T cells from peripheral blood mononuclear cells, taken in the second trimester of pregnancy. The receptor's source is a female donor with multiple sclerosis, enrolled in a pregnancy study.

The CDR3 coding sequence is TGTGCCAGCAGTGCCGCCGTCAGAGGCACGGGCTACACCTTC. It translates to CASSAAVRGTGYTF. The chain carries TRBV27 and TRBJ1-2, with no clear D. V was pared by 5 bases and J by 8 bases, with 18 bases between. The CDR3 loop spans 14 amino acids. The germline V gene has CDR1 MNHEY and CDR2 SMNVEV (reference sequence).